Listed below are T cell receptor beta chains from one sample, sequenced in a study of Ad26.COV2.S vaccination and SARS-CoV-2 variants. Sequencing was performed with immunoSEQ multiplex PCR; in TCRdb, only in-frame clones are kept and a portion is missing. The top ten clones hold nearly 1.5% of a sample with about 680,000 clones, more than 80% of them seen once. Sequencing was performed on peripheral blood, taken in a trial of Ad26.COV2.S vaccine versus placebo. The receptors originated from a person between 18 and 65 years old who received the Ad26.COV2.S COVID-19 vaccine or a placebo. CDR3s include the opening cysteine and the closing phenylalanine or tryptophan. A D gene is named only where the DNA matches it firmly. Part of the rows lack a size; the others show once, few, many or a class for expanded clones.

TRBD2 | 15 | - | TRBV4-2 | CASSQGNSGGYEQFF
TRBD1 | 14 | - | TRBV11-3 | CASSTGGEDYGYTF
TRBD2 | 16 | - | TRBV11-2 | CASSFGTSEGTDTQYF
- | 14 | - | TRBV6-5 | CASSYIGKATEAFF
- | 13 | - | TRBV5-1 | CASSLVGNSEQFF
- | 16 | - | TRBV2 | CASSNRAEFYNSPLHF
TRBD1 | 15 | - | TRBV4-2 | CASSQEGQRLDTQYF
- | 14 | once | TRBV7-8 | CASSSFSGTDTQYF
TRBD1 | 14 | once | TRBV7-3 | CASTSGTGNSPLHF
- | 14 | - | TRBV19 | CASSEIAGADTQYF
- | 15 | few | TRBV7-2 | CASSQTPVAGNTIYF